The clone carrying this T cell receptor beta chain has just one count. This sample stems from a study of blood T cell repertoires in COVID-19. Background on the study: Sources were T cells, B-cell-depleted T cells, or PBMCs; the material itself was cDNA or gDNA.

The CDR3 totals 15 residues. Germline V CDR1 and CDR2: ENHRY, SYGVKD. The germline V and J ends were trimmed by 2 bases and 2 bases, with 11 bases remaining between them. Sequencing used immunoSEQ multiplex PCR; TCRdb keeps in-frame clones, though not all of them. The sample lists fewer than 250,000 clones; 75% to 90% were seen once. Sequences were obtained from peripheral blood. The TCR sequence derives from a man between 60 and 75 years old with acute or convalescent COVID-19. The chain employs TRBV10-3 and TRBJ2-3; tentatively, D is TRBD2 (5 bases). CDR3 DNA: TGTGCCATCAGTGAGCGGGAAGGCTCCACAGATACGCAGTATTTT. Amino acid sequence: CAISEREGSTDTQYF.